This T cell receptor beta chain stems from a study of blood T cell repertoires in COVID-19. The trim removed 2 bases at V and 8 bases at J, leaving 5 bases unmatched. Germline lookup yields CDR1 SEHNR and CDR2 FQNEAQ (reference sequence). This CDR3 contains 14 residues. Clones were sequenced by immunoSEQ multiplex PCR, and TCRdb holds only the in-frame ones, with some missing. The sample lists about 270,000 clones, approximately 89% seen once, with 2.6% in the top ten. V gene TRBV7-9 combines with J gene TRBJ1-2, with 10 positions matching TRBD1. This receptor was identified in a young woman who had recovered from COVID-19. The specimen was PBMCs or T cells enriched from blood (not recorded which). In nucleotides, the CDR3 is TGTGCCAGCAGCTTACTGGGACAGGGGTTGGGCTACACCTTC. Residues: CASSLLGQGLGYTF.